The 12 T cell receptor beta chains below were found in one sample sequenced in a study of graft-versus-host responses after intestinal transplantation. Clones were read by immunoSEQ multiplex PCR, and TCRdb kept only the in-frame ones, dropping some. The sample lists tens of thousands of clones; approximately 95% were seen once. The sample consisted of PBMCs, taken 156 days after intestinal transplant. These receptors originate from a human patient who received an intestinal transplant, so some T cells may come from the graft donor.

The rearrangement joins TRBV4-1 to TRBJ2-7; a possible D gene is TRBD2 (6 bases). V dropped 1 base and J dropped 4 bases, with 8 bases sitting between them. The CDR3 is 13 residues long. Germline V gene data show CDR1 as MGHRA and CDR2 as YSYEKL. CDR3: CASSQGGGYEQYF. CDR3 bases: TGCGCCAGCAGCCAAGGAGGAGGGTACGAGCAGTACTTC.

This chain uses TRBV30 with TRBJ1-6; possibly TRBD1 for D (6 bases). This CDR3 contains 13 residues. Trimming removed 3 bases at V and 10 bases at J, with 13 bases between. In germline, CDR1 is GTSNPN, CDR2 SVGIG (reference sequence). The CDR3 nucleotides read TGTGCCTGGAGCCTCAGGGGTAGCTCACCCCTCCACTTT. Translating it yields CAWSLRGSSPLHF.

The chain employs TRBV6-1 and TRBJ2-2, with D maybe TRBD1 (6 bases). The CDR3 is 17 residues long. With 2 bases removed from V and 6 bases from J, the gap between germline ends came to 19 bases. Germline CDR1 reads MNHNS; CDR2 reads SASEGT. Here the CDR3 reads CASSERQGQGVAGELFF. CDR3 DNA: TGTGCCAGCAGTGAACGTCAGGGACAAGGGGTGGCCGGGGAGCTGTTTTTT.

The chain is built from TRBV6-1 and TRBJ2-1; 11 bases align to TRBD2. The germline gives CDR1 MNHNS, CDR2 SASEGT. CDR3 size: 15 residues. J lost 2 bases, V lost 6 bases, and 3 bases had no gene match. The CDR3 protein is CASSSSGRAYNEQFF. The CDR3 coding sequence is TGTGCCAGCAGCAGTAGCGGGAGGGCCTACAATGAGCAGTTCTTC.

About this clone itself: It is unclear where the CDR3 begins or ends on the DNA, so no DNA is shown, and the CDR3 is as TCRdb lists it. Other DNA sequences in this sample translate to the same CDR3. The V call is TRBV19, the J call TRBJ1-1. Germline V gene sequence: CDR1 LNHDA, CDR2 SQIVND (reference sequence). Both ends counted, the CDR3 spans 13 residues. The CDR3 sequence is CASSWGAGTEAFF.

The V call is TRBV5-5, the J call TRBJ1-1, with D possibly matching TRBD1 (6 bases). Germline V lookup: CDR1 SGHKS, CDR2 YYEKEE (reference sequence). The germline V and J ends were trimmed by 1 base and 5 bases, with 12 bases remaining between them. The length of the CDR3 is 14 residues. This CDR3 is CASSLWQGRTEAFF. The CDR3 DNA sequence: TGTGCCAGCAGCTTGTGGCAGGGGAGGACTGAAGCTTTCTTT.

The CDR3, as DNA: TGTGCCAGCAGTCGGGGGTCCGTTAATGAAAAACTGTTTTTT. Translation: CASSRGSVNEKLFF. V usage is TRBV6-6 and J usage is TRBJ1-4; D perhaps matches TRBD1 (5 bases). Trimming removed 5 bases from V and 4 bases from J, with 11 bases in between. This CDR3 has 14 residues. Germline V CDR1 and CDR2: MNHNY, SVGAGI (reference sequence).

V and J are TRBV2 and TRBJ1-1; D gene ambiguous. V gave up 8 bases and J gave up 1 base, with 17 bases separating them. The CDR3 has 15 amino acids. Looked up from germline, CDR1 is SNHLY and CDR2 is FYNNEI. As DNA, the CDR3 is TGTGCCAGCCTGGGTTTGAGGCGAGAGAACACTGAAGCTTTCTTT. Translated, it gives CASLGLRRENTEAFF.

CDR3 sequence: CASSQDFGGGAFQETQYF. CDR3 coding DNA: TGCGCCAGCAGCCAAGATTTTGGCGGCGGGGCCTTCCAAGAGACCCAGTACTTC. The chain combines TRBV4-3 with TRBJ2-5; perhaps TRBD2 as D (6 bases). With 0 bases removed from V and 1 base from J, the gap between germline ends came to 18 bases. From germline, CDR1 is LGHNA and CDR2 YSLEER. CDR3 length: 18 residues.

This clone has just one count. The CDR3 region is CASSVESDRGNEQFF. The CDR3 DNA reads as TGTGCCAGCAGCGTAGAGAGCGACAGGGGGAATGAGCAGTTCTTC. J is TRBJ2-1 and V is TRBV9; 9 nucleotides agree with TRBD1. V dropped 0 bases and J dropped 7; count of bases not matched to a gene: 5. Germline CDR1 SGDLS, CDR2 YYNGEE. The CDR3 sequence is 15 residues long.

This clone was found once. The V call is TRBV28, the J call TRBJ2-5, with D unclear. The germline V and J ends were trimmed by 6 bases and 1 base, with 12 bases remaining between them. The germline V gene has CDR1 MDHEN and CDR2 SYDVKM. The length of the CDR3 is 14 residues. CDR3 loop: CASRGPSSQETQYF. In DNA form, the CDR3 reads TGTGCCAGCAGGGGTCCTTCATCCCAAGAGACCCAGTACTTC.

This clone has a single count. V gene TRBV7-3 combines with J gene TRBJ1-3; D call uncertain. Looked up from germline, CDR1 is SGHTA and CDR2 is FQGTGA. The CDR3 contains 17 residues. V was shortened by 1 base and J by 2 bases, with 15 bases between the two germline ends. CDR3 nucleotides: TGTGCCAGCAGCTTAAATCCATTCCTCGTTCCTGGAAACACCATATATTTT. Translating it yields CASSLNPFLVPGNTIYF.